A single sample is the source of the 22 T cell receptor beta chains below, sequenced in a study of control samples from healthy donors and cancer patients. Profiled with immunoSEQ multiplex PCR; TCRdb holds only in-frame clones, not every one. This repertoire shows around 200,000 clones, 80% to 95% found once; its top ten account for roughly 1.6%. What was sequenced was blood. All receptors come from a man aged 18-30 years in good health.

Only one count was recorded for this clone. This chain links TRBV28 with TRBJ1-5; D unresolved. Germline V gene sequence: CDR1 MDHEN, CDR2 SYDVKM. This CDR3 has 11 amino acids. V lost 4 bases and J lost 6, with 4 bases in between. The CDR3, as DNA: TGTGCCAGCAGTTATGGTCAGCCCCAGCATTTT. As protein: CASSYGQPQHF.

A word on this clone: Other DNA variants within this sample encode the same CDR3. The chain links TRBV6-5 to TRBJ1-2; D is unresolved. Germline loops: CDR1 MNHEY, CDR2 SVGAGI. The CDR3 covers 11 residues. V lost 8 bases and J lost 3, with 7 bases in between. CDR3 coding DNA: TGTGCCAGCCGGGCGGACTATGGCTACACCTTC. Translating it yields CASRADYGYTF.

Comment on this clone: This CDR3 is also generated by other DNA sequences in the sample. The V and J genes are TRBV5-1 and TRBJ2-7; D is possibly TRBD1 (5 bases). The germline V and J ends were trimmed by 0 bases and 3 bases, with 7 bases remaining between them. CDR3 length: 13 residues. Germline V gives CDR1 SGHRS, CDR2 YFSETQ. The CDR3 is CASSLEQGYEQYF. Here the CDR3 DNA reads TGCGCCAGCAGCTTGGAGCAGGGCTACGAGCAGTACTTC. The full variable domain, in which reference TRBV5-1 and TRBJ2-7 provide the parts outside the CDR3, is KAGVTQTPRYLIKTRGQQVTLSCSPISGHRSVSWYQQTPGQGLQFLFEYFSETQRNKGNFPGRFSGRQFSNSRSEMNVSTLELGDSALYLCASSLEQGYEQYFGPGTRLTVT.

The chain uses TRBV7-2 and TRBJ2-2; no definite D call. With 1 base removed from V and 6 bases from J, the gap between germline ends came to 12 bases. The CDR3 spans 15 residues. Germline-derived CDR1 and CDR2 are SGHTA and FQGNSA. The CDR3 protein is CASSLESSLAGELFF. CDR3 bases: TGTGCCAGCAGCTTAGAGAGTAGTTTAGCCGGGGAGCTGTTTTTT.

This clone was counted a single time. V usage is TRBV6-5 and J usage is TRBJ2-1; no clear D gene. V lost 7 bases and J lost 4, with 17 bases in between. In germline, CDR1 is MNHEY, CDR2 SVGAGI. The CDR3 spans 15 residues. The CDR3 DNA reads TGTGCCAGCAACCGGAAGTATGATTCGTACAATGAGCAGTTCTTC. The encoded protein is CASNRKYDSYNEQFF.

The rearrangement links TRBV19 to TRBJ1-5; 9 bases agree with TRBD1. Germline loops: CDR1 LNHDA, CDR2 SQIVND (reference sequence). With 2 bases clipped from V and 0 bases from J, the junction kept 8 bases outside the gene matches. CDR3 length equals 18 residues. DNA for the CDR3: TGTGCCAGTAGTATACCCGGACAGGGGCGATATAGCAATCAGCCCCAGCATTTT. It yields the protein CASSIPGQGRYSNQPQHF.

In DNA form, the CDR3 reads TGTGCCTCCGGGACGGGGAATGAGCAGTTCTTC. Translated: CASGTGNEQFF. V and J are TRBV30 and TRBJ2-1; either TRBD1 or TRBD2 may fit D (5 bases each). Germline V gene lookup returns CDR1 GTSNPN and CDR2 SVGIG (reference sequence). Trimming cost V 7 bases and J 7 bases, with 11 bases left between them. This CDR3 comprises 11 residues.

The rearrangement joins TRBV11-2 to TRBJ2-5; D may be TRBD2 (7 bases). Germline loops: CDR1 SGHAT, CDR2 FQNNGV. V lost 1 base and J 0 bases, leaving 12 bases between the germline ends. This CDR3 region has 16 residues. The CDR3 bases are TGTGCCAGCAGCTTAGGTAGGGGGGGGGACCAAGAGACCCAGTACTTC. It yields the protein CASSLGRGGDQETQYF.

This clone was seen just once. The rearrangement uses TRBV5-1 and TRBJ2-1, with D possibly being TRBD1 (6 bases). The germline CDR1 and CDR2 sequences are SGHRS and YFSETQ. The CDR3 loop spans 16 amino acids. Deletions cut 4 bases from V and 1 base from J, with 15 bases between. Here the CDR3 DNA reads TGCGCCAGCAGCCCCCAAGGACAGTATTCCTACAATGAGCAGTTCTTC. This translates into CASSPQGQYSYNEQFF.

In its sample, this clone was seen once. This CDR3 reads CASSPGGSYNSPLHF. The CDR3 DNA reads TGTGCCAGCTCACCGGGGGGCTCCTATAATTCACCCCTCCACTTT. The chain is built from TRBV18 and TRBJ1-6; perhaps TRBD1 as D (5 bases). Germline CDR1 and CDR2: KGHSH and LQKENI. The CDR3 contains 15 residues. V was trimmed by 3 bases and J by 0 bases, leaving 6 bases between them.

V usage is TRBV5-1 and J usage is TRBJ1-6, with D uncertain. This CDR3 is 16 amino acids long. The germline CDR1 and CDR2 sequences are SGHRS and YFSETQ. V lost 0 bases, J lost 4 bases, and 11 bases lay in between. DNA of the CDR3: TGCGCCAGCAGCTTGGATCGCGGGCAGTATAATTCACCCCTCCACTTT. This sequence encodes CASSLDRGQYNSPLHF.

V is TRBV5-1 and J is TRBJ2-1; D gene ambiguous. Germline loops: CDR1 SGHRS, CDR2 YFSETQ. The length of the CDR3 is 12 residues. V dropped 5 bases and J dropped 4 bases, with 7 bases sitting between them. This CDR3 reads CASRWDYNEQFF. For the CDR3, the DNA is TGCGCCAGCAGGTGGGATTACAATGAGCAGTTCTTC.

This chain uses TRBV5-8 with TRBJ1-6; a possible D gene is TRBD1 (5 bases). CDR3 length: 15 amino acids. The V and J ends lost 5 bases and 13 bases respectively, with 22 bases between them. Looked up from germline, CDR1 is SGHTS and CDR2 is YDEGEE. CDR3 amino acids: CASRISGRSYLPLHF. CDR3 nucleotide sequence: TGTGCCAGCAGGATTTCGGGACGCTCTTACCTCCCCCTCCACTTT. The full variable domain, rest sourced from reference TRBV5-8 and TRBJ1-6, is EAGVTQSPTHLIKTRGQQATLRCSPISGHTSVYWYQQALGLGLQFLLWYDEGEERNRGNFPPRFSGRQFPNYSSELNVNALELEDSALYLCASRISGRSYLPLHFGNGTRLTVT.

The chain joins TRBV30 to TRBJ1-2; D is unresolved. V was trimmed by 7 bases and J by 4 bases, leaving 16 bases between them. The CDR3 covers 13 residues. The germline gives CDR1 GTSNPN, CDR2 SVGIG (reference sequence). The CDR3 DNA reads as TGTGCCTCCTCCCGGGGAGGGTTCTATGGCTACACCTTC. Translation: CASSRGGFYGYTF.

The V call is TRBV15, the J call TRBJ1-6, with D possibly matching TRBD1 (5 bases). The V end lost 2 bases, the J end lost 8 bases, and 16 bases lay between the germline ends. The CDR3 totals 16 residues. Germline loops: CDR1 LNHNV, CDR2 YYDKDF (reference sequence). The CDR3 spells CATSRKGRTGDSPLHF. In DNA, the CDR3 is TGTGCCACCAGCAGAAAGGGACGGACGGGTGATTCACCCCTCCACTTT.

The chain couples TRBV7-9 to TRBJ2-3; D remains unclear. V shed 1 base and J shed 2 bases, with 4 bases lying between them. The CDR3 contains 13 residues. The V gene's germline CDR1 is SEHNR and CDR2 FQNEAQ (reference sequence). This chain's CDR3 is CASSLGTTDTQYF. The DNA for the CDR3 is TGTGCCAGCAGCTTAGGAACCACAGATACGCAGTATTTT.

This clone was observed a single time. This sequence joins TRBV7-6 and TRBJ2-1; D perhaps matches TRBD2 (5 bases). CDR1 and CDR2 (germline): SGHVS, FNYEAQ. The V end lost 5 bases, the J end lost 5 bases, and 25 bases lay between the germline ends. CDR3 length: 18 residues. CDR3 bases: TGTGCCAGCAGCCCAAGCGGCGGATTATTAGGGATACACAATGAGCAGTTCTTC. Its translation is CASSPSGGLLGIHNEQFF.

The rearrangement links TRBV14 to TRBJ1-6, with unresolved D. Per germline, CDR1 SGHDN and CDR2 FVKESK. This CDR3 spans 13 amino acids. Trimming shortened V by 0 bases and J by 8 bases, and 5 bases separated the two germline ends. The chain's CDR3 is CASSQDRHSPLHF. The CDR3 DNA reads as TGTGCCAGCAGCCAAGATCGTCATTCACCCCTCCACTTT. Drawing the rest from reference TRBV14 and TRBJ1-6, the complete variable domain is EAGVTQFPSHSVIEKGQTVTLRCDPISGHDNLYWYRRVMGKEIKFLLHFVKESKQDESGMPNNRFLAERTGGTYSTLKVQPAELEDSGVYFCASSQDRHSPLHFGNGTRLTVT.

The chain uses TRBV28 and TRBJ2-5; possibly TRBD1 for D (5 bases). Trimming pared 3 bases from V and 5 bases from J, leaving 16 bases between. Germline loops: CDR1 MDHEN, CDR2 SYDVKM. CDR3 length: 15 residues. The CDR3 DNA sequence: TGTGCCAGCAGTTTCGGTGGACAATGGTTGGAGACCCAGTACTTC. This sequence encodes CASSFGGQWLETQYF.

This chain uses TRBV5-1 with TRBJ2-3; no clear D. V lost 5 bases and J lost 0, with 4 bases in between. CDR3 length equals 12 residues. The V gene's germline CDR1 is SGHRS and CDR2 YFSETQ. CDR3 residues: CASSLSTDTQYF. CDR3 nucleotide sequence: TGCGCCAGCAGTCTTAGCACAGATACGCAGTATTTT. Filled out from reference TRBV5-1 and TRBJ2-3, the complete variable domain reads KAGVTQTPRYLIKTRGQQVTLSCSPISGHRSVSWYQQTPGQGLQFLFEYFSETQRNKGNFPGRFSGRQFSNSRSEMNVSTLELGDSALYLCASSLSTDTQYFGPGTRLTVL.

The gene calls are TRBV29-1 and TRBJ2-3; D is unclear. Per the germline V gene, CDR1 is SQVTM and CDR2 is ANQGSEA. This CDR3 comprises 14 residues. V shed 4 bases and J shed 2 bases, with 13 bases lying between them. The CDR3 coding sequence is TGCAGCGTTGCGGCCGACTTCAACACAGATACGCAGTATTTT. It codes for CSVAADFNTDTQYF.

The chain links TRBV4-2 to TRBJ2-3, with TRBD2 as a possible D gene (7 bases). Germline CDR1 LGHNA, CDR2 YNFKEQ. Trimming cost V 0 bases and J 3 bases, with 19 bases left between them. This CDR3 has 18 residues. CDR3 in DNA: TGTGCCAGCAGCCAAGATCCCGTTAGGGGGGGGAAAACAGATACGCAGTATTTT. Translating it yields CASSQDPVRGGKTDTQYF.